The 32 T cell receptor beta chains below come from one sample, sequenced in a study of T cell clones after liver transplantation. Profiling relied on immunoSEQ multiplex PCR, and the TCRdb table lists in-frame clones only, not all of them. The sample records about 120,000 clones, approximately 90% being singletons. This material consisted of CD4+ T cells from blood, taken 12 months after liver transplant. These receptors were taken from a human patient who received a liver transplant. Some of these T cells may belong to the graft donor.

The rearrangement links TRBV11-2 to TRBJ2-4; 7 bases map to TRBD1. The V gene end was trimmed by 3 bases and the J gene end by 7 bases; junction bases not matched to a gene: 3. Germline CDR1 reads SGHAT; CDR2 reads FQNNGV. The CDR3 is made up of 13 amino acids. The CDR3: CASSFTGENIQYF. In DNA form, the CDR3 reads TGTGCCAGCAGCTTTACAGGGGAGAACATTCAGTACTTC.

The CDR3 loop is CASSGTGRESTEAFF. CDR3 bases: TGTGCCAGCAGTGGGACAGGGCGGGAGAGCACTGAAGCTTTCTTT. The rearrangement joins TRBV28 to TRBJ1-1; 9 positions match TRBD1. The length of the CDR3 is 15 residues. Trimming took 5 bases from V and 4 from J; bases not matched to a gene: 8. Germline CDR1 and CDR2: MDHEN and SYDVKM.

The chain carries TRBV29-1 and TRBJ2-6, with D unresolved. The CDR3 loop spans 14 amino acids. Germline V gene lookup returns CDR1 SQVTM and CDR2 ANQGSEA. Trimming took off 3 bases at V and 0 bases at J, with 6 bases between the two ends. CDR3 nucleotides: TGCAGCGTTGAGGTCGTCTCTGGGGCCAACGTCCTGACTTTC. It specifies CSVEVVSGANVLTF.

The V call is TRBV7-2, the J call TRBJ2-3; 9 bases line up with TRBD2. V was pared by 4 bases and J by 5 bases, with 13 bases of the junction left unmatched. Germline V lookup: CDR1 SGHTA, CDR2 FQGNSA. The CDR3 is made up of 17 amino acids. CDR3 coding DNA: TGTGCCAGCAGCTGGAGGAGTGGGGCGGGAGGGGTAGATACGCAGTATTTT. Its protein is CASSWRSGAGGVDTQYF.

This sequence joins TRBV30 and TRBJ1-4; D perhaps matches TRBD1 (5 bases). Germline assignment: CDR1 GTSNPN and CDR2 SVGIG (reference sequence). The CDR3 runs 12 residues. Trimming left V 7 bases short and J 5 bases short, with 11 bases between. In nucleotides, the CDR3 is TGTGCCTCCCAGGGTAGGAATGAAAAACTGTTTTTT. Translation gives CASQGRNEKLFF.

This clone has just one count. V and J are TRBV7-2 and TRBJ1-5; the D gene is possibly TRBD1 (5 bases). CDR1 and CDR2 from the germline V gene are SGHTA and FQGNSA. The CDR3 spans 17 residues. Deletions cut 7 bases from V and 9 bases from J, with 28 bases between. The CDR3 protein is CASNYMGVGRDARPQHF. The CDR3 DNA reads TGTGCCAGCAACTATATGGGTGTCGGGAGGGACGCGCGGCCCCAGCATTTT.

The rearrangement links TRBV5-1 to TRBJ2-3; the match to TRBD1 covers 7 bases. The CDR3 runs 17 residues. Germline CDR1 is SGHRS and CDR2 is YFSETQ. Losses at the gene ends were 0 bases for V and 1 base for J; bases not matched to a gene: 8. CDR3 coding DNA: TGCGCCAGCAGCTTGGGGCTAGGGGGCCGGGGCACAGATACGCAGTATTTT. Translation: CASSLGLGGRGTDTQYF. Full variable domain (remainder filled in from reference TRBV5-1 and TRBJ2-3): KAGVTQTPRYLIKTRGQQVTLSCSPISGHRSVSWYQQTPGQGLQFLFEYFSETQRNKGNFPGRFSGRQFSNSRSEMNVSTLELGDSALYLCASSLGLGGRGTDTQYFGPGTRLTVL.

The genes are TRBV7-3 and TRBJ2-1; D is perhaps TRBD2 (5 bases). V was pared by 1 base and J by 10 bases, with 11 bases between. Germline values: CDR1 SGHTA, CDR2 FQGTGA. The CDR3 extends over 13 amino acids. The CDR3 region is CASSLRAGVEQFF. In nucleotides, the CDR3 is TGTGCCAGCAGCTTAAGAGCCGGGGTCGAGCAGTTCTTC. Complete variable domain (other parts from reference TRBV7-3 and TRBJ2-1): GAGVSQTPSNKVTEKGKYVELRCDPISGHTALYWYRQSLGQGPEFLIYFQGTGAADDSGLPNDRFFAVRPEGSVSTLKIQRTERGDSAVYLCASSLRAGVEQFFGPGTRLTVL.

The chain carries TRBV28 and TRBJ1-5; D is uncertain. Germline V gene sequence: CDR1 MDHEN, CDR2 SYDVKM. Trimming took 7 bases from V and 3 from J, leaving 13 bases between them. This CDR3 is built from 14 residues. Here the CDR3 DNA reads TGTGCCAGCACGGGCTCTGGGAACAATCAGCCCCAGCATTTT. It specifies CASTGSGNNQPQHF.

The chain is built from TRBV6-6 and TRBJ1-4; 7 positions match TRBD1. This CDR3 comprises 14 residues. Germline CDR1 reads MNHNY; CDR2 reads SVGAGI (reference sequence). V shed 0 bases and J 7 bases; nucleotides not matched to a gene: 2. The CDR3: CASSYSGQFEKLFF. The CDR3 bases are TGTGCCAGCAGTTACTCGGGACAGTTTGAAAAACTGTTTTTT.

V and J are TRBV5-1 and TRBJ1-1; possible D gene TRBD1, 5 bases. Germline CDR1 reads SGHRS; CDR2 reads YFSETQ. V was clipped by 5 bases and J by 4 bases, with 15 bases between them. The CDR3 extends over 14 amino acids. The CDR3 DNA follows: TGCGCCAGCAGGCCACAGGATTTTGGCACTGAAGCTTTCTTT. This codes for CASRPQDFGTEAFF. Complete variable domain (other parts from reference TRBV5-1 and TRBJ1-1): KAGVTQTPRYLIKTRGQQVTLSCSPISGHRSVSWYQQTPGQGLQFLFEYFSETQRNKGNFPGRFSGRQFSNSRSEMNVSTLELGDSALYLCASRPQDFGTEAFFGQGTRLTVV.

J is TRBJ2-7 and V is TRBV6-5, with 7 bases identical to TRBD2. This CDR3 comprises 13 residues. V lost 6 bases, J lost 2 bases, and 4 bases stayed unmatched. Germline values: CDR1 MNHEY, CDR2 SVGAGI. The CDR3: CASSPGGPYEQYF. CDR3 nucleotide sequence: TGTGCCAGCAGCCCGGGGGGACCCTACGAGCAGTACTTC.

The rearrangement uses TRBV5-1 and TRBJ1-4; 7 bases line up with TRBD1. Trimming took 0 bases from V and 8 from J; bases not matched to a gene: 7. This CDR3 is built from 15 residues. The germline gives CDR1 SGHRS, CDR2 YFSETQ. The CDR3 bases are TGCGCCAGCAGCTTGGACAGGGGCTATACGGAAAAACTGTTTTTT. Translated: CASSLDRGYTEKLFF.

This clone occurred a few times. The chain couples TRBV5-6 to TRBJ2-5; 7 positions match TRBD1. Trimming cost V 2 bases and J 4 bases; bases outside gene matches: 5. The CDR3 loop spans 14 amino acids. Germline CDR1 and CDR2: SGHDT and YYEEEE. The CDR3 DNA reads as TGTGCCAGCAGCTTTCTTGGGACAGTAGAGACCCAGTACTTC. Translated: CASSFLGTVETQYF.

The V call is TRBV12-5, the J call TRBJ2-7, with D unclear. Germline loops: CDR1 LGHNT, CDR2 FRNRAP. The V end lost 4 bases, the J end lost 2 bases, and 3 bases lay between the germline ends. The length of the CDR3 is 11 residues. The DNA of the CDR3 is TGTGCTAGTGGTTCTGCCTACGAGCAGTACTTC. Protein: CASGSAYEQYF.

This CDR3 reads CASSSRTASGNQPQHF. The CDR3 coding sequence is TGTGCCAGCAGCTCCCGGACGGCCTCCGGCAATCAGCCCCAGCATTTT. The chain recombines TRBV7-8 with TRBJ1-5; D is ambiguous. The V end lost 4 bases, the J end lost 2 bases, and 15 bases lay between the germline ends. Looked up from germline, CDR1 is SGHVS and CDR2 is FQNEAQ. This CDR3 region has 16 residues.

V gene TRBV15 combines with J gene TRBJ2-5; 7 bases line up with TRBD2. In germline, CDR1 is LNHNV, CDR2 YYDKDF (reference sequence). The CDR3 runs 16 residues. After removal of 0 bases from V and 4 bases from J, the junction contained 8 bases not matched to a gene. CDR3 sequence: CATSRDLGGRGETQYF. CDR3 coding DNA: TGTGCCACCAGCAGAGATTTGGGAGGGAGAGGAGAGACCCAGTACTTC.

The J gene is TRBJ2-7, the V gene TRBV29-1, with 9 bases aligning to TRBD1. CDR1 and CDR2 from the germline V gene are SQVTM and ANQGSEA. J was trimmed by 6 bases and V by 6 bases; bases with no gene match: 12. CDR3 length: 14 residues. The CDR3 nucleotides read TGCAGCGTACGCCTCGGGACAGGGTATTTCGAGCAGTACTTC. Translated, it gives CSVRLGTGYFEQYF.

The chain carries TRBV28 and TRBJ2-2; tentatively, D is TRBD2 (6 bases). The CDR3 length is 16 residues. The V end lost 3 bases, the J end lost 3 bases, and 14 bases lay between the germline ends. The germline CDR1 and CDR2 sequences are MDHEN and SYDVKM. CDR3 bases: TGTGCCAGCAGTTTCATCGGGAGCACAGACACCGGGGAGCTGTTTTTT. Amino acid sequence: CASSFIGSTDTGELFF.

The rearrangement links TRBV18 to TRBJ2-2; the D gene is possibly TRBD2 (6 bases). The germline gives CDR1 KGHSH, CDR2 LQKENI. This CDR3 has 16 amino acids. With 0 bases removed from V and 4 bases from J, the gap between germline ends came to 12 bases. The CDR3 here is CASSPPRRRGTGELFF. In nucleotides, the CDR3 is TGTGCCAGCTCACCACCCCGACGGCGGGGCACCGGGGAGCTGTTTTTT.

The chain carries TRBV7-3 and TRBJ2-2; 7 nucleotides match TRBD1. V gave up 2 bases and J gave up 5 bases; unmatched junction bases: 8. Germline V lookup: CDR1 SGHTA, CDR2 FQGTGA. This CDR3 is built from 16 residues. The CDR3 loop reads CASSLVGDSPTGELFF. CDR3 nucleotide sequence: TGTGCCAGCAGCTTAGTTGGGGACAGCCCTACCGGGGAGCTGTTTTTT.

CDR3 DNA sequence: TGTGCCAGCAGTGAGAACAATTCAAATGAGCAGTTCTTC. Its protein is CASSENNSNEQFF. The genes are TRBV2 and TRBJ2-1; D gene ambiguous. This CDR3 is built from 13 residues. Trimming pared 3 bases from V and 7 bases from J, leaving 10 bases between. CDR1 is SNHLY, CDR2 FYNNEI, per germline.

The V call is TRBV6-5, the J call TRBJ2-7; D uncertain. CDR3 size: 12 residues. Trimming removed 9 bases at V and 4 bases at J, with 13 bases between. Per germline, CDR1 MNHEY and CDR2 SVGAGI. The CDR3 coding sequence is TGTGCCAGTGGTCCATTGCTATACGAGCAGTACTTC. Its translation is CASGPLLYEQYF.

This chain joins TRBV4-1 and TRBJ1-1; D is unclear. In germline, CDR1 is MGHRA, CDR2 YSYEKL. V was pared by 0 bases and J by 4 bases, with 24 bases between. The CDR3 totals 19 residues. The CDR3 DNA sequence: TGCGCCAGCAGCCAAGATTTAATCCGGTCGAGACGGCTGATCACTGAAGCTTTCTTT. Its protein product is CASSQDLIRSRRLITEAFF.

The rearrangement links TRBV9 to TRBJ2-1; 8 bases align to TRBD2. The germline gives CDR1 SGDLS, CDR2 YYNGEE. The CDR3 is 16 residues long. V lost 0 bases to trimming and J lost 4 bases; unmatched junction nucleotides: 6. The CDR3 region has the DNA TGTGCCAGCAGCGTAGTAAGCGGGAGTATTTACAATGAGCAGTTCTTC. Protein product: CASSVVSGSIYNEQFF.

V is TRBV2 and J is TRBJ2-7, with D possibly being TRBD1 (7 bases). V dropped 5 bases and J dropped 4 bases, with 15 bases sitting between them. This CDR3 contains 14 residues. The germline V gene encodes CDR1 SNHLY and CDR2 FYNNEI. DNA for the CDR3: TGTGCCAGCAGTAGGACAGGACGGGGGTACGAGCAGTACTTC. It yields the protein CASSRTGRGYEQYF. Full variable domain (missing parts from reference TRBV2 and TRBJ2-7): EPEVTQTPSHQVTQMGQEVILRCVPISNHLYFYWYRQILGQKVEFLVSFYNNEISEKSEIFDDQFSVERPDGSNFTLKIRSTKLEDSAMYFCASSRTGRGYEQYFGPGTRLTVT.

The chain employs TRBV18 and TRBJ2-1, with D hard to call. V gave up 3 bases and J gave up 6 bases, with 9 bases separating them. Per the germline V gene, CDR1 is KGHSH and CDR2 is LQKENI. The CDR3 has 13 amino acids. The CDR3, as DNA: TGTGCCAGCTCACCGGAAACGGGCAATGAGCAGTTCTTC. Its protein is CASSPETGNEQFF. Drawing the rest from reference TRBV18 and TRBJ2-1, the complete variable domain is NAGVMQNPRHLVRRRGQEARLRCSPMKGHSHVYWYRQLPEEGLKFMVYLQKENIIDESGMPKERFSAEFPKEGPSILRIQQVVRGDSAAYFCASSPETGNEQFFGPGTRLTVL.

The chain couples TRBV29-1 to TRBJ2-2; TRBD1 matches 7 bases. This CDR3 region has 13 residues. The V and J ends lost 2 bases and 7 bases, in that order; junction bases with no gene match: 4. Germline lookup yields CDR1 SQVTM and CDR2 ANQGSEA. CDR3 sequence: CSVELDRDGELFF. CDR3 bases: TGCAGCGTTGAACTAGACAGGGACGGGGAGCTGTTTTTT.

This clone was seen a few times. The genes are TRBV19 and TRBJ2-1; D is ambiguous. V was pared by 7 bases and J by 4 bases, with 5 bases between. This CDR3 is built from 11 residues. Germline values: CDR1 LNHDA, CDR2 SQIVND (reference sequence). CDR3 DNA sequence: TGTGCCAGTACTAGATACAATGAGCAGTTCTTC. Translation: CASTRYNEQFF.

The J gene is TRBJ1-1, the V gene TRBV9, with D possibly being TRBD1 (5 bases). The CDR3 length is 18 residues. Germline-derived CDR1 and CDR2 are SGDLS and YYNGEE. Trimming took off 5 bases at V and 5 bases at J, with 28 bases between the two ends. CDR3: CASSVSGQGLNSETEAFF. The CDR3 bases are TGTGCCAGCAGTGTAAGTGGACAAGGTCTGAATTCGGAGACTGAAGCTTTCTTT. Full variable domain (outside the CDR3, taken from reference TRBV9 and TRBJ1-1): DSGVTQTPKHLITATGQRVTLRCSPRSGDLSVYWYQQSLDQGLQFLIQYYNGEERAKGNILERFSAQQFPDLHSELNLSSLELGDSALYFCASSVSGQGLNSETEAFFGQGTRLTVV.

This chain uses TRBV11-3 with TRBJ1-4; 7 bases fit TRBD1. The junction had 15 bases not matched to a gene; V was cut back by 5 bases and J by 0 bases. Germline CDR1 reads SGHNT; CDR2 reads YENEEA. There are 19 residues in the CDR3. CDR3: CASSLGNRGLLSTNEKLFF. The CDR3 DNA sequence: TGTGCCAGCAGCCTTGGGAACAGGGGCCTTCTATCAACTAATGAAAAACTGTTTTTT. The full variable domain, with the rest looked up from reference TRBV11-3 and TRBJ1-4, is EAGVVQSPRYKIIEKKQPVAFWCNPISGHNTLYWYLQNLGQGPELLIRYENEEAVDDSQLPKDRFSAERLKGVDSTLKIQPAELGDSAVYLCASSLGNRGLLSTNEKLFFGSGTQLSVL.

The chain links TRBV25-1 to TRBJ2-1, with D perhaps matching TRBD2 (6 bases). This CDR3 is 13 amino acids long. Germline lookup yields CDR1 MGHDK and CDR2 SYGVNS. The V end was cut by 0 bases, the J end by 9 bases, with 9 bases between. The CDR3 bases are TGTGCCAGCAGTGAATACGGGGGTCGTGAGCAGTTCTTC. Its translation is CASSEYGGREQFF.